The rows below give T cell receptor beta chains drawn from one sample of a study of CXCR3-negative and CXCR3-positive naive CD8 T cells. TCRdb reworked the 5' RACE reads into one entry per CDR3 protein, no DNA. In all, the sample yields more than 45,000 distinct CDR3 sequences. The sample consisted of naive CXCR3- CD8+ T cells from blood. These receptors came from a human donor in good health. Some clones in this sample may be carry-over from other donors' samples. CDR3s include the opening cysteine and the closing phenylalanine or tryptophan. A row's size may be missing; if present it is once, few, many or a size class.

J: TRBJ2-5
V: TRBV5-1
size: .
length: 19
CDR3: CASSPFVPRTGGLQETQYF

J: TRBJ2-7
V: TRBV6-2/TRBV6-3
size: medium-sized
length: 14
CDR3: CASSSGDRPYEQYF

J: TRBJ2-5
V: TRBV21-1
size: .
length: 23
CDR3: CASSTPSPGYNRIRDAMKETQYF

J: TRBJ1-1
V: TRBV6-5
size: .
length: 13
CDR3: CASQLGLNTEAFF

J: TRBJ2-1
V: TRBV11-3
size: medium-sized
length: 13
CDR3: CATRTSGFNEQFF

J: TRBJ2-2
V: TRBV4-3
size: medium-sized
length: 16
CDR3: CASSQDRRSVTGELFF

J: TRBJ1-3
V: TRBV4-3
size: .
length: 16
CDR3: CASSQDHRTGGNTIYF

J: TRBJ2-1
V: TRBV19
size: .
length: 14
CDR3: CASSIETAFNEQFF

J: TRBJ2-1
V: TRBV29-1
size: .
length: 16
CDR3: CSVDPIPGLASVEQFF

J: TRBJ1-2
V: TRBV29-1
size: .
length: 11
CDR3: CSVTDREGYTF

J: TRBJ2-7
V: TRBV28
size: .
length: 17
CDR3: CASSLTSGGLSSYEQYF

J: TRBJ2-5
V: TRBV7-6
size: .
length: 12
CDR3: CASSPEGNLQYF

J: TRBJ1-1
V: TRBV4-3
size: .
length: 14
CDR3: CASSQDRGNTEAFF

J: TRBJ2-1
V: TRBV24-1
size: .
length: 16
CDR3: CATSDGPGQGIHEQFF

J: TRBJ2-7
V: TRBV19
size: .
length: 16
CDR3: CASTLGPGLPPYEQYF

J: TRBJ2-7
V: TRBV28
size: .
length: 13
CDR3: CASSLEGNYEQYF

J: TRBJ2-2
V: TRBV3-1
size: .
length: 13
CDR3: CASSQVNTGELFF

J: TRBJ2-3
V: TRBV2
size: .
length: 15
CDR3: CASSLAGARTDTQYF

J: TRBJ2-2
V: TRBV6-4
size: .
length: 13
CDR3: CASSDEDAGELFF

J: TRBJ2-3
V: TRBV20-1
size: .
length: 20
CDR3: CSARDRDRLQILQSTDTQYF

J: TRBJ2-1
V: TRBV6-4
size: .
length: 14
CDR3: CASSEAPSYNEQFF

J: TRBJ1-6
V: TRBV6-5
size: .
length: 15
CDR3: CASSYGLGDNSPLHF

J: TRBJ2-5
V: TRBV7-3
size: .
length: 17
CDR3: CASSQGQGSGLGETQYF

J: TRBJ2-7
V: TRBV7-9
size: .
length: 14
CDR3: CASSLEAADYEQYF

J: TRBJ2-1
V: TRBV15
size: .
length: 17
CDR3: CATSRDGTGGFNNEQFF

J: TRBJ2-7
V: TRBV6-5
size: .
length: 13
CDR3: CASTGGSTYEQYF

J: TRBJ2-5
V: TRBV6-6
size: .
length: 12
CDR3: CASSYLQETQYF

J: TRBJ2-7
V: TRBV20-1
size: .
length: 14
CDR3: CSARRGTSGFEQYF

J: TRBJ2-1
V: TRBV20-1
size: .
length: 15
CDR3: CSASIAGDSYNEQFF

J: TRBJ1-5
V: TRBV28
size: .
length: 15
CDR3: CASSRRTGNNQPQHF

J: TRBJ2-1
V: TRBV7-6
size: .
length: 11
CDR3: CASSTRGEQFF

J: TRBJ2-1
V: TRBV14
size: .
length: 14
CDR3: CASSQDLRGSEQFF

J: TRBJ1-2
V: TRBV20-1
size: .
length: 14
CDR3: CSAVGEDGNYGYTF

J: TRBJ2-7
V: TRBV7-9
size: .
length: 15
CDR3: CASSGQAGSSYEQYF

J: TRBJ2-7
V: TRBV7-2
size: .
length: 18
CDR3: CASSWSYTRLVGIYEQYF

J: TRBJ1-6
V: TRBV10-3
size: .
length: 14
CDR3: CAISPDRADLPLHF

J: TRBJ2-1
V: TRBV5-1
size: .
length: 14
CDR3: CASIFDSSYNEQFF

J: TRBJ2-5
V: TRBV18
size: .
length: 16
CDR3: CASSPPGLATGETQYF

J: TRBJ2-6
V: TRBV11-3
size: .
length: 16
CDR3: CASSFRDNSGANVLTF

J: TRBJ2-1
V: TRBV2
size: .
length: 13
CDR3: CASSEQTAPEQFF

J: TRBJ2-7
V: TRBV9
size: .
length: 19
CDR3: CASSAGQGVPERPSYEQYF

J: TRBJ2-7
V: TRBV11-3
size: .
length: 15
CDR3: CASSLSGGDAYEQYF

J: TRBJ2-7
V: TRBV4-2
size: .
length: 15
CDR3: CASSQVDRESYEQYF

J: TRBJ2-5
V: TRBV15
size: .
length: 15
CDR3: CATSGRRGRSETQYF

J: TRBJ2-7
V: TRBV7-9
size: .
length: 15
CDR3: CASSLGITGGYEQYF